One sample yielded the 32 T cell receptor beta chains listed below, sequenced in a study of T cell changes during pregnancy in multiple sclerosis. TCRdb's table, derived via immunoSEQ multiplex PCR, lists solely in-frame clones and lacks some. The sample has over 45,000 clones; approximately 92% are singletons. The sample was CD4+ T cells from peripheral blood mononuclear cells, taken after pregnancy. These receptors all stem from a female donor with multiple sclerosis, enrolled in a pregnancy study.

The chain recombines TRBV18 with TRBJ2-6, with D tentatively TRBD1 (6 bases). The CDR3 contains 18 residues. Looked up from germline, CDR1 is KGHSH and CDR2 is LQKENI. V lost 1 base, J lost 1 base, and 14 bases lay in between. In DNA, the CDR3 is TGTGCCAGCTCACCACTGCAGGGGTGGGCTTCTGGGGCCAACGTCCTGACTTTC. Translated: CASSPLQGWASGANVLTF.

This rearrangement joins TRBV19 to TRBJ1-5; D remains unclear. Trimming took 5 bases from V and 1 from J, leaving 12 bases between them. CDR3 size: 15 residues. Germline lookup yields CDR1 LNHDA and CDR2 SQIVND (reference sequence). The CDR3 DNA reads as TGTGCCAGTAGTCGCTCAGGCGGGAGCAATCAGCCCCAGCATTTT. Translated: CASSRSGGSNQPQHF.

In its sample, this clone was seen a few times. The J gene is TRBJ2-1, the V gene TRBV19; D gene unclear. V was trimmed by 4 bases and J by 8 bases, leaving 21 bases between them. There are 16 residues in the CDR3. The germline gives CDR1 LNHDA, CDR2 SQIVND (reference sequence). The CDR3 bases are TGTGCCAGTAGTAAACCCCGGATGGTAGCTGAGTATGAGCAGTTCTTC. Protein sequence: CASSKPRMVAEYEQFF.

The chain uses TRBV12-5 and TRBJ2-2; maybe TRBD2 (7 bases). V was clipped by 0 bases and J by 2 bases, with 22 bases between them. The CDR3 contains 20 residues. Germline CDR1 is LGHNT and CDR2 is FRNRAP. The DNA for the CDR3 is TGTGCTAGTGGTTTGGTACTCTCCGTTTTAGGGGGGGAAAACACCGGGGAGCTGTTTTTT. This translates into CASGLVLSVLGGENTGELFF.

V gene TRBV5-4 combines with J gene TRBJ2-2, with TRBD1 identical over 9 bases. J gave up 4 bases and V 5 bases, and 6 bases lay outside the gene matches. The CDR3 has 15 amino acids. The germline gives CDR1 SGHNT, CDR2 YYREEE (reference sequence). CDR3 DNA: TGTGCCAGCAGTCCCGGGACAGGGTCCACCGGGGAGCTGTTTTTT. This translates into CASSPGTGSTGELFF.

DNA of the CDR3: TGTGCCAGCAGCTTCACAGCGGGCCGCACAGATACGCAGTATTTT. Translation: CASSFTAGRTDTQYF. The rearrangement uses TRBV7-3 and TRBJ2-3, with TRBD2 as a possible D gene (6 bases). Germline V lookup: CDR1 SGHTA, CDR2 FQGTGA. V gave up 3 bases and J gave up 1 base, with 11 bases separating them. The CDR3 length is 15 residues. Complete variable domain (other parts from reference TRBV7-3 and TRBJ2-3): GAGVSQTPSNKVTEKGKYVELRCDPISGHTALYWYRQSLGQGPEFLIYFQGTGAADDSGLPNDRFFAVRPEGSVSTLKIQRTERGDSAVYLCASSFTAGRTDTQYFGPGTRLTVL.

This CDR3 reads CASSLSTDTQYF. CDR3 nucleotides: TGTGCCAGTAGTCTAAGCACAGATACGCAGTATTTT. This chain links TRBV19 with TRBJ2-3, with D unclear. The germline CDR1 and CDR2 sequences are LNHDA and SQIVND (reference sequence). The V and J ends lost 5 bases and 0 bases respectively, with 3 bases between them. The CDR3 length is 12 residues.

The chain links TRBV5-1 to TRBJ2-1; 8 bases are shared with TRBD2. The J segment lost 4 bases and the V segment lost 1 base, leaving 4 bases of the junction unmatched. The CDR3 totals 15 residues. Germline CDR1 is SGHRS and CDR2 is YFSETQ. The CDR3 nucleotides are TGCGCCAGCAGCTTGTTACTAGCGGATTACAATGAGCAGTTCTTC. Encoded protein: CASSLLLADYNEQFF.

V and J are TRBV7-2 and TRBJ2-2; D unclear. V was shortened by 6 bases and J by 6 bases, with 14 bases between the two germline ends. The CDR3 spans 14 residues. Germline values: CDR1 SGHTA, CDR2 FQGNSA. In DNA, the CDR3 is TGTGCCAGCAGGATAGATGATCCTTCCGGGGAGCTGTTTTTT. Its protein product is CASRIDDPSGELFF.

The genes are TRBV15 and TRBJ1-5; D unclear. The germline gives CDR1 LNHNV, CDR2 YYDKDF (reference sequence). Trimming removed 5 bases at V and 1 base at J, with 15 bases between. The length of the CDR3 is 16 residues. In nucleotides, the CDR3 is TGTGCCACCAGCCCCGATAGGAGGGTAAGCAATCAGCCCCAGCATTTT. It yields the protein CATSPDRRVSNQPQHF.

The CDR3 reads CASSERFNEKLFF. In DNA form, the CDR3 reads TGTGCCAGCAGTGAACGGTTTAATGAAAAACTGTTTTTT. The chain recombines TRBV6-1 with TRBJ1-4; D is undetermined. The length of the CDR3 is 13 residues. Germline V gene data show CDR1 as MNHNS and CDR2 as SASEGT. V shed 2 bases and J shed 4 bases, with 5 bases lying between them.

The J gene is TRBJ2-7, the V gene TRBV7-8, with D unclear. Germline CDR1 reads SGHVS; CDR2 reads FQNEAQ. The germline V and J ends were trimmed by 2 bases and 4 bases, with 12 bases remaining between them. The CDR3 totals 14 residues. CDR3 amino acids: CASSLLRLTYEQYF. CDR3 coding DNA: TGTGCCAGCAGCTTACTTCGACTCACATACGAGCAGTACTTC.

The chain carries TRBV7-2 and TRBJ2-3; D unresolved. Germline-derived CDR1 and CDR2 are SGHTA and FQGNSA. The length of the CDR3 is 13 residues. V dropped 5 bases and J dropped 1 base, with 7 bases sitting between them. Written as DNA, the CDR3 is TGTGCCAGCAGCCCCCGCGGCACAGATACGCAGTATTTT. Protein product: CASSPRGTDTQYF.

The V call is TRBV6-5, the J call TRBJ1-5, with D possibly TRBD1 on 6 matching bases. The CDR3 length is 14 residues. V was trimmed by 6 bases and J by 3 bases, leaving 12 bases between them. Germline lookup yields CDR1 MNHEY and CDR2 SVGAGI. The CDR3 sequence is CASRETGSNQPQHF. As DNA, the CDR3 is TGTGCCAGCAGGGAAACAGGGTCCAATCAGCCCCAGCATTTT.

This clone occurred many times. DNA of the CDR3: TGTGCCAGCAGTACGCTAGCGGGACATACCGGGGAGCTGTTTTTT. Protein product: CASSTLAGHTGELFF. This sequence joins TRBV9 and TRBJ2-2, with 9 bases matching TRBD2. CDR1 and CDR2 from the germline V gene are SGDLS and YYNGEE. J was trimmed by 5 bases and V by 5 bases; bases with no gene match: 7. The CDR3 covers 15 residues.

Comments on this clone: At one end, the junction sequence differs from germline, possibly due to a read error. The gene calls are TRBV4-1 and TRBJ2-7; 9 bases align to TRBD2. The CDR3 is 12 residues long. Germline values: CDR1 MGHRA, CDR2 YSYEKL. The CDR3 reads CASSLDGLARSF. Here the CDR3 DNA reads TGCGCCAGCAGCCTTGATGGACTAGCGCGTAGCTTC.

J is TRBJ2-6 and V is TRBV6-4; TRBD2 aligns across 9 bases. The V and J ends lost 4 bases and 3 bases, in that order; junction bases with no gene match: 4. The CDR3 covers 16 residues. CDR1 is MRHNA and CDR2 is SNTAGT in the germline V gene. The CDR3 DNA sequence: TGTGCCAGCAGTGTTAGCGGGAGTGGTGGGGCCAACGTCCTGACTTTC. This translates into CASSVSGSGGANVLTF.

The chain uses TRBV5-6 and TRBJ2-2; D is perhaps TRBD2 (7 bases). The CDR3 spans 15 residues. V was cut by 1 base and J by 7 bases, with 14 bases left in between. The germline V gene has CDR1 SGHDT and CDR2 YYEEEE. The CDR3 region is CASSLRGAQGGELFF. The CDR3, as DNA: TGTGCCAGCAGCTTGCGGGGGGCTCAGGGCGGGGAGCTGTTTTTT.

The V and J genes are TRBV28 and TRBJ1-3; D remains unclear. CDR3 size: 14 residues. V dropped 3 bases and J dropped 1 base, with 7 bases sitting between them. Looked up from germline, CDR1 is MDHEN and CDR2 is SYDVKM. The CDR3 is CASSFRGSGNTIYF. CDR3 DNA: TGTGCCAGCAGTTTCAGAGGATCTGGAAACACCATATATTTT.

The genes are TRBV7-9 and TRBJ2-1, with D perhaps matching TRBD2 (5 bases). Between the trimmed V and J ends, which lost 4 bases and 0 bases, there was a span of 13 bases. There are 16 residues in the CDR3. The germline CDR1 and CDR2 sequences are SEHNR and FQNEAQ (reference sequence). The CDR3 nucleotides read TGTGCCAGCAGCTGGACTGTAAGGAGCTCCTACAATGAGCAGTTCTTC. Protein sequence: CASSWTVRSSYNEQFF.

The CDR3 nucleotides are TGCAGCGGAGCTGACACAGGTGGATCCGGGGAGCTGTTTTTT. It specifies CSGADTGGSGELFF. The chain has TRBV29-1 and TRBJ2-2; tentative D call: TRBD1 (5 bases). CDR3 size: 14 residues. Germline V gives CDR1 SQVTM, CDR2 ANQGSEA. Deletions cut 7 bases from V and 6 bases from J, with 18 bases between.

The chain couples TRBV7-2 to TRBJ2-7, with D perhaps matching TRBD1 (6 bases). Trimming took off 1 base at V and 6 bases at J, with 13 bases between the two ends. Germline lookup yields CDR1 SGHTA and CDR2 FQGNSA. This CDR3 has 14 amino acids. The CDR3, as DNA: TGTGCCAGCAGCTTAGTGGTCGGCAGGGGCGAGCAGTACTTC. Its protein product is CASSLVVGRGEQYF.

This chain joins TRBV6-5 and TRBJ1-2; D ambiguous. The CDR3 runs to 14 residues. CDR1 MNHEY and CDR2 SVGAGI come from the germline V gene. The V end was cut by 6 bases, the J end by 1 base, with 12 bases between. CDR3 sequence (DNA): TGTGCCAGCAGACCCACTGGGAGTAACTATGGCTACACCTTC. Its protein is CASRPTGSNYGYTF.

The chain joins TRBV4-2 to TRBJ1-1; D gene ambiguous. CDR1 is LGHNA, CDR2 YNFKEQ, per germline. V was pared by 2 bases and J by 4 bases, with 8 bases between. The CDR3 spans 13 residues. CDR3 loop: CASSQSRGTEAFF. CDR3 in DNA: TGTGCCAGCAGCCAAAGCCGGGGCACTGAAGCTTTCTTT.

The V call is TRBV29-1, the J call TRBJ2-1; 14 bases map to TRBD2. V shed 0 bases, J shed 9 bases, and the junction held 10 bases outside the gene matches. This CDR3 is 17 amino acids long. Germline V gives CDR1 SQVTM, CDR2 ANQGSEA. The CDR3 DNA is TGCAGCGTTGAAGATGTGTGGGGACTAGCGGGAGATCTTGAGCAGTTCTTC. This codes for CSVEDVWGLAGDLEQFF.

This chain uses TRBV7-9 with TRBJ1-6; the D is unclear. V lost 3 bases and J 4 bases, leaving 7 bases between the germline ends. Germline CDR1 and CDR2: SEHNR and FQNEAQ (reference sequence). The CDR3 has 14 residues. The CDR3 loop is CASSLEQYNSPLHF. Here the CDR3 DNA reads TGTGCCAGCAGCTTGGAGCAGTATAATTCACCCCTCCACTTT.

The sample holds one count of this clone. The chain has TRBV6-1 and TRBJ2-7; no firm D call. V gave up 2 bases and J gave up 6 bases, with 5 bases separating them. This CDR3 has 11 amino acids. CDR1 is MNHNS and CDR2 is SASEGT in the germline V gene. The CDR3 coding sequence is TGTGCCAGCAGTGAACAGGTCGAGCAGTACTTC. Translating it yields CASSEQVEQYF.

The rearrangement uses TRBV18 and TRBJ1-1; 7 nucleotides line up with TRBD1. Germline lookup yields CDR1 KGHSH and CDR2 LQKENI. This CDR3 spans 17 amino acids. V was clipped by 3 bases and J by 2 bases; unmatched bases: 12. The CDR3: CASSPLPQTGKNTEAFF. The CDR3 DNA reads TGTGCCAGCTCACCCCTCCCCCAGACAGGGAAAAACACTGAAGCTTTCTTT.

J is TRBJ2-3 and V is TRBV7-9, with 13 nucleotides matching TRBD2. Germline trimming cut 5 bases from V and 5 bases from J; bases unmatched to any gene: 1. Germline V gene data show CDR1 as SEHNR and CDR2 as FQNEAQ (reference sequence). CDR3 length: 14 residues. Here the CDR3 DNA reads TGTGCCAGCAGCAGGACTAGCGGGGGAGATACGCAGTATTTT. Its translation: CASSRTSGGDTQYF.

The chain has TRBV4-3 and TRBJ2-2, with 8 bases aligning to TRBD2. Trimming took 1 base from V and 0 from J; bases not matched to a gene: 10. CDR1 and CDR2 (germline): LGHNA, YSLEER. The CDR3 sequence is 19 residues long. CDR3 residues: CASSQAGLAAFANTGELFF. The CDR3 DNA sequence: TGCGCCAGCAGCCAAGCCGGACTAGCCGCATTCGCGAACACCGGGGAGCTGTTTTTT.

The V and J genes are TRBV20-1 and TRBJ2-4; TRBD1 matches 8 bases. V lost 5 bases, J lost 11 bases, and 5 bases stayed unmatched. The CDR3 is 11 amino acids. Looked up from germline, CDR1 is DFQATT and CDR2 is SNEGSKA (reference sequence). The CDR3 sequence is CSAEQGEVQYF. CDR3 coding DNA: TGCAGTGCTGAACAGGGGGAGGTTCAGTACTTC.

CDR3 DNA: TGCGCCAGCAGCTTTCTTTTAAGGTCTAGCGGGAGTCAAGAGACCCAGTACTTC. Translation gives CASSFLLRSSGSQETQYF. The chain is built from TRBV5-1 and TRBJ2-5; 10 nucleotides align to TRBD2. V was clipped by 2 bases and J by 2 bases; unmatched bases: 12. This CDR3 has 18 residues. Germline values: CDR1 SGHRS, CDR2 YFSETQ.